This T cell receptor beta chain originates from a study of T cell responses to AZD1222 COVID-19 vaccine. The germline CDR1 and CDR2 sequences are SGHDT and YYEEEE. This CDR3 region has 12 residues. The V end lost 4 bases, the J end lost 3 bases, and 8 bases lay between the germline ends. Findings and caveats of the study: Clonal diversity may have been underestimated, and the donors were mostly white British, with more females than males.

On this clone itself: Its target is unknown.

TCRdb keeps only in-frame clones here, not all; method: immunoSEQ multiplex PCR. This table holds around 120,000 clones, more than 75% found once. This clonotype was sampled from an adult in good health. This chain joins TRBV5-6 and TRBJ2-7; tentatively, D is TRBD1 or TRBD2 (5 bases each). This material consisted of peripheral blood, taken on day 0 of AZD1222 vaccination. The CDR3 sequence is CASSRDDYEQYF. For the CDR3, the DNA is TGTGCCAGCAGCCGGGACGACTACGAGCAGTACTTC.